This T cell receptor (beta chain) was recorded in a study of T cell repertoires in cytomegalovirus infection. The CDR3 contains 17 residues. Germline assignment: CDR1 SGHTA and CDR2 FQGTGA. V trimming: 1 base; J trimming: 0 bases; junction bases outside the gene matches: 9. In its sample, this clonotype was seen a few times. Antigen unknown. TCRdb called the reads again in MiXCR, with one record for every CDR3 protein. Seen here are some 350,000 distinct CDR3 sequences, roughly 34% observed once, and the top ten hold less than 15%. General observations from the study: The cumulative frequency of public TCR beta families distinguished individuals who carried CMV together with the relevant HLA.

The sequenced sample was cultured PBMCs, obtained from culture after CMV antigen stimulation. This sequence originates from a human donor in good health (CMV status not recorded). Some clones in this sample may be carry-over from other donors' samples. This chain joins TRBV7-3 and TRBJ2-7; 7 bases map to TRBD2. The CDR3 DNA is TGTGCCAGCAGCTTAAGGGTTGGCGCGGGGGTCTCCTACGAGCAGTACTTC. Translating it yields CASSLRVGAGVSYEQYF. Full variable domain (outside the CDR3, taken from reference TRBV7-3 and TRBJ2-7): GAGVSQTPSNKVTEKGKYVELRCDPISGHTALYWYRQSLGQGPEFLIYFQGTGAADDSGLPNDRFFAVRPEGSVSTLKIQRTERGDSAVYLCASSLRVGAGVSYEQYFGPGTRLTVT.